The source of this T cell receptor beta chain is a study of blood T cells in healthy people across ages. Study-wide results and caveats: Because donor CMV status was unknown, expanded clonotype changes were possibly confounded.

The CDR3 has 16 residues. The V segment lost 6 bases and the J segment 1 base; nucleotides outside the gene matches: 10. Looked up from germline, CDR1 is SNHLY and CDR2 is FYNNEI. The sample holds a few counts of this clonotype. Its matching antigen is unknown. Using a J-beta primer mix together with a sample-barcoded 5' primer, a second PCR was run for about 6 to 12 cycles. Each cDNA molecule, via a template-switch adaptor with 12 random nucleotides, was tagged. Each CDR3 protein is one row after TCRdb ran MiXCR on the 5' RACE reads. There are over 950,000 distinct CDR3 sequences in the sample; roughly 51% occur only once, and about 21% lies in the top ten.

The chain uses TRBV2 and TRBJ2-3, with 7 bases lining up with TRBD2. The sequencing input was blood. The sequence derives from a woman aged 55 to 70 in good health. CDR3 DNA: TGTGCCAGCAGCGCTGCGTTGGCGGGAGGCACAGATACGCAGTATTTT. Amino acid sequence: CASSAALAGGTDTQYF.